This T cell receptor (beta chain) was sequenced in a study of blood T cells in healthy people across ages. General observations from the study: For the donors, CMV status was unknown and possibly confounded expanded clonotype changes.

A second PCR of about 6 to 11 cycles used a sample-barcoded 5' primer and a J-beta primer mix. TCRdb used MiXCR to reprocess the 5' RACE reads, holding one entry per CDR3 protein. The table lists about 700,000 distinct CDR3 sequences, roughly 30% of them singletons. A word on this clonotype: Its antigen is unidentified.

Material: blood. The receptor was derived from an elderly woman in good health.

The CDR3 DNA is TGTGCCAGCAGTGACAGGGGACGGGGCGGGGGCAGCACAGATACGCAGTATTTT. Amino acids: CASSDRGRGGGSTDTQYF. This chain joins TRBV6-1 and TRBJ2-3, with D possibly matching TRBD2 (7 bases). Germline CDR1 and CDR2: MNHNS and SASEGT. There are 18 residues in the CDR3. Trimming removed 3 bases from V and 0 bases from J, with 19 bases in between.